A selection of T cell receptor beta chains follows, all from one sample in a study of T cell responses to AZD1222 COVID-19 vaccine. The repertoire was sequenced with immunoSEQ multiplex PCR; TCRdb's copy has only in-frame clones and lacks some. The sample includes approximately 61,000 clones, roughly four fifths of them seen just once. Sequencing was performed on peripheral blood, taken 28 days after the second AZD1222 dose. Source of these receptors: an adult who received the AZD1222 COVID-19 vaccine. The conserved cysteine and the conserved F or W are not part of the CDR3 here. The listing skips clone size in some rows; elsewhere it reads once, few, many or a size class.

TRBV10-3	12	.	TRBJ1-6	AISVRSGDSPLH
TRBV27	13	.	TRBJ2-1	ASSIFSGAYNEQF
TRBV6-5	13	.	TRBJ2-1	ASSYSGRASNEQF
TRBV19	9	once	TRBJ2-3	ASRVGVAQY
TRBV7-2	12	.	TRBJ2-7	ASSLSGRAHEQY
TRBV7-9	12	.	TRBJ1-1	ASSLARGNGEAF
TRBV15	12	once	TRBJ2-7	ATSRDWSTYEQY
TRBV5-6	9	.	TRBJ2-1	ASSWGSEQF
TRBV21-1	14	.	TRBJ1-4	ASSKRYRDGNEKLF
TRBV28	10	few	TRBJ2-7	ASSLQGYEQY
TRBV19	11	.	TRBJ2-1	ASSMPPYNEQF
TRBV5-5	14	.	TRBJ1-5	ASSLRDSYSNQPQH
TRBV10-3	14	.	TRBJ1-1	AIRTARGGANTEAF
TRBV14	14	few	TRBJ2-7	ASSQGPRDRGTEQY
TRBV7-7	15	.	TRBJ2-5	ASSPEVVAGFGETQY
TRBV4-3	15	.	TRBJ1-2	ASSQSRAPILRSGYT
TRBV7-3	13	few	TRBJ2-7	ASSYDFGSSYEQY
TRBV30	11	.	TRBJ1-1	AWSFGVNTEAF
TRBV7-2	12	.	TRBJ2-7	ASSLGGPTYEQY
TRBV9	11	once	TRBJ2-7	ASSVVEDGEQY
TRBV19	11	.	TRBJ1-4	ASLGQGARKLF
TRBV5-4	14	.	TRBJ2-1	ASSPRAGASVNEQF
TRBV4-1	12	.	TRBJ1-1	ASSQLPENTEAF
TRBV2	11	.	TRBJ2-1	ASSGYLGAEQF
TRBV7-2	13	.	TRBJ2-5	ASSPRASKQETQY
TRBV6-6	12	.	TRBJ2-7	ASRHTGGSGEQY
TRBV21-1	14	.	TRBJ2-7	ASKSTGTGGLFEQY
TRBV15	15	.	TRBJ2-1	ATSTRLAGGNYNEQF
TRBV7-9	14	.	TRBJ1-4	ASSLPPGSLNEKLF
TRBV28	12	.	TRBJ2-7	ASSLRPDGYEQY
TRBV15	13	.	TRBJ2-7	ATSRDLVDPYEQY
TRBV7-9	14	.	TRBJ2-7	ASSQPLGRGAEEQY
TRBV2	14	.	TRBJ1-5	ASSIGGSKGNQPQH
TRBV10-3	9	.	TRBJ2-7	AISDGYEQY
TRBV7-2	13	.	TRBJ2-7	ASSLARQPAYEQY
TRBV28	11	.	TRBJ2-2	ASSLSRSGELF
TRBV18	12	.	TRBJ2-7	ASSPRQDLYEQY
TRBV11-2	17	.	TRBJ1-1	ASSPKLGTGGGMNTEAF
TRBV7-6	11	.	TRBJ2-7	ASSLSGLGEQY
TRBV15	13	once	TRBJ2-5	ATSRDPGRGETQY
TRBV7-2	13	.	TRBJ1-1	ASSLGSQGSTEAF
TRBV19	18	.	TRBJ2-4	ASSTPTGLAGARGKNIQY
TRBV12-3/TRBV12-4	11	once	TRBJ1-5	ASSFRGNQPQH
TRBV27	12	.	TRBJ2-1	ASKGRTYYNEQF
TRBV9	15	.	TRBJ2-3	ASSVAGTGWGTDTQY
TRBV30	13	.	TRBJ2-6	AWSRDHSGANVLT
TRBV19	12	.	TRBJ2-7	ASSVQGGDYEQY
TRBV15	11	once	TRBJ2-7	ATSRDTSYEQY
TRBV21-1	13	once	TRBJ2-7	ASSKGRGRKYEQY
TRBV7-2	13	.	TRBJ2-2	ASSLGLAGAGELF
TRBV6-2/TRBV6-3	10	.	TRBJ2-7	ASSRTELEQY
TRBV11-2	13	.	TRBJ2-7	ASSSGPGMSYEQY
TRBV30	12	.	TRBJ2-5	AWSVLAGRGTQY
TRBV5-4	14	.	TRBJ2-4	ASSLGAGPGKNIQY
TRBV27	14	.	TRBJ2-7	ASSPWTSGRDYEQY